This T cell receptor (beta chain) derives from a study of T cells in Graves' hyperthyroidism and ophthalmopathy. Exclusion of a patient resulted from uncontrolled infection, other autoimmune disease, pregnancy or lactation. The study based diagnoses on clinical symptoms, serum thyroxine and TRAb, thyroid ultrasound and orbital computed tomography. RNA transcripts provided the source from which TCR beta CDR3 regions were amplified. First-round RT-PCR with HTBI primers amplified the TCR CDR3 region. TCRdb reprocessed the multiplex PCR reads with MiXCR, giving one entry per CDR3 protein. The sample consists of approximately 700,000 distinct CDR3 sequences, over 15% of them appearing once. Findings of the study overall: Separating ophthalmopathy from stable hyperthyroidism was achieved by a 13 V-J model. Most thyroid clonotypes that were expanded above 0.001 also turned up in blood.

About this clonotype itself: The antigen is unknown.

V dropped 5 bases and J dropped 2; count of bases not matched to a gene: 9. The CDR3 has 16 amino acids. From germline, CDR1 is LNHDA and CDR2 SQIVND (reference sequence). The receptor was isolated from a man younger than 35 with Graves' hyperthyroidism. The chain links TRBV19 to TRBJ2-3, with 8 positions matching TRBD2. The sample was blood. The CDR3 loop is CASSPHSSGLTDTQYF. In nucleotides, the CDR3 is TGTGCCAGTAGTCCCCATTCTAGCGGGCTCACAGATACGCAGTATTTT.